The 20 T cell receptor beta chains given below trace back to one sample, sequenced in a study of cytomegalovirus exposure and HLA in healthy donors. Primers included in the PCR were 60 Vbeta and 13 Jbeta primers. Sequenced by immunoSEQ multiplex PCR; TCRdb stores in-frame clones only, minus some. The data show about 120,000 clones, about 8.6% seen once. Sequenced: PBMCs. These receptors originate from a woman aged 35 to 49 in good health and CMV-seropositive.

This clone has just a few counts. V gene TRBV9 combines with J gene TRBJ1-2; 7 nucleotides line up with TRBD1. There are 15 residues in the CDR3. V lost 0 bases and J lost 6; bases outside the gene matches: 8. CDR1 and CDR2 (germline): SGDLS, YYNGEE. The DNA of the CDR3 is TGTGCCAGCAGCGTAGAGGTAGGGGGCCAAGATGGCTACACCTTC. It codes for CASSVEVGGQDGYTF.

The chain recombines TRBV6-5 with TRBJ1-2, with 8 bases aligning to TRBD1. V lost 8 bases to trimming and J lost 4 bases; unmatched junction nucleotides: 3. The germline V gene has CDR1 MNHEY and CDR2 SVGAGI. CDR3 length equals 12 residues. CDR3 nucleotides: TGTGCCAGCTCTACAGGGGGCTATGGCTACACCTTC. This encodes CASSTGGYGYTF.

The chain employs TRBV5-5 and TRBJ1-5, with TRBD1 matching 7 bases. Germline trimming cut 0 bases from V and 4 bases from J; bases unmatched to any gene: 7. The CDR3 runs to 16 residues. Germline CDR1 reads SGHKS; CDR2 reads YYEKEE (reference sequence). The CDR3 spells CASSLDPGGRNQPQHF. CDR3 bases: TGTGCCAGCAGCTTGGACCCAGGGGGAAGGAATCAGCCCCAGCATTTT. The whole variable domain, filled in from reference TRBV5-5 and TRBJ1-5, reads DAGVTQSPTHLIKTRGQQVTLRCSPISGHKSVSWYQQVLGQGPQFIFQYYEKEERGRGNFPDRFSARQFPNYSSELNVNALLLGDSALYLCASSLDPGGRNQPQHFGDGTRLSIL.

The gene calls are TRBV5-1 and TRBJ2-7; 7 nucleotides align to TRBD1. J lost 2 bases, V lost 4 bases, and 9 bases had no gene match. This CDR3 spans 15 amino acids. Germline lookup yields CDR1 SGHRS and CDR2 YFSETQ. The CDR3 region is CASSAPGQLAYEQYF. DNA for the CDR3: TGCGCCAGCAGCGCACCGGGACAGTTAGCCTACGAGCAGTACTTC.

This clone was found a few times. This chain joins TRBV5-1 and TRBJ2-3; 9 bases match TRBD1. CDR1 and CDR2 (germline): SGHRS, YFSETQ. V shed 4 bases and J 3 bases; nucleotides not matched to a gene: 6. This CDR3 has 15 residues. CDR3: CASSRPGQGTDTQYF. CDR3 coding DNA: TGCGCCAGCAGCAGACCGGGACAGGGAACAGATACGCAGTATTTT.

This clone occurred a few times. The gene calls are TRBV15 and TRBJ1-5; D not certain. This CDR3 spans 13 amino acids. With 3 bases removed from V and 7 bases from J, the gap between germline ends came to 10 bases. Germline-derived CDR1 and CDR2 are LNHNV and YYDKDF (reference sequence). In DNA form, the CDR3 reads TGTGCCACCAGCAGGATCGCCGAGCAGCCCCAGCATTTT. It specifies CATSRIAEQPQHF.

J is TRBJ1-1 and V is TRBV30; weak D call: TRBD1 (6 bases). Trimming stripped 0 bases from V and 8 bases from J, with 16 bases between. From germline, CDR1 is GTSNPN and CDR2 SVGIG (reference sequence). The length of the CDR3 is 14 residues. This chain's CDR3 is CAWSVGGGFQEAFF. CDR3 in DNA: TGTGCCTGGAGTGTAGGGGGGGGATTCCAGGAAGCTTTCTTT. Full variable domain (outside the CDR3, taken from reference TRBV30 and TRBJ1-1): SQTIHQWPATLVQPVGSPLSLECTVEGTSNPNLYWYRQAAGRGLQLLFYSVGIGQISSEVPQNLSASRPQDRQFILSSKKLLLSDSGFYLCAWSVGGGFQEAFFGQGTRLTVV.

The table lists this clone with a few counts. The V gene is TRBV10-1, the J gene TRBJ1-1; TRBD1 matches at 7 bases. The CDR3 has 14 residues. J was trimmed by 6 bases and V by 4 bases; bases with no gene match: 8. Germline CDR1 is WNHNN and CDR2 is SYGVQD (reference sequence). CDR3 nucleotides: TGCGCCAGCAGTGCTCAGGGGGGCCGTCCTGAAGCTTTCTTT. Translation: CASSAQGGRPEAFF.

This clone was detected only a few times. The J gene is TRBJ2-7, the V gene TRBV28; possible D gene TRBD1, 6 bases. Trimming left V 6 bases short and J 4 bases short, with 16 bases between. The CDR3 totals 14 residues. Germline V lookup: CDR1 MDHEN, CDR2 SYDVKM. Here the CDR3 reads CASSSGQIEYEQYF. For the CDR3, the DNA is TGTGCCAGCAGCTCCGGACAGATAGAATACGAGCAGTACTTC.

The chain links TRBV5-6 to TRBJ2-1; 10 bases map to TRBD2. The CDR3 covers 15 residues. Germline CDR1 is SGHDT and CDR2 is YYEEEE. V trimming: 3 bases; J trimming: 6 bases; junction bases outside the gene matches: 6. The CDR3: CASSSSGGAFNEQFF. The CDR3 DNA follows: TGTGCCAGCAGCTCCAGCGGGGGGGCCTTCAATGAGCAGTTCTTC.

Comment on this clone: Within the sample, other DNA sequences also encode this same CDR3. V and J are TRBV18 and TRBJ2-7, with 10 bases lining up with TRBD1. With 1 base clipped from V and 5 bases from J, the junction kept 2 bases outside the gene matches. Germline lookup yields CDR1 KGHSH and CDR2 LQKENI. The CDR3 spans 14 residues. This CDR3 reads CASSPRDRGDEQYF. CDR3 DNA sequence: TGTGCCAGCTCACCACGGGACAGGGGTGACGAGCAGTACTTC.

This clone was counted between two and nine times. The rearrangement joins TRBV7-9 to TRBJ2-4; perhaps TRBD1 as D (5 bases). The germline V gene encodes CDR1 SEHNR and CDR2 FQNEAQ (reference sequence). Trimming removed 6 bases at V and 0 bases at J, with 12 bases between. The CDR3 extends over 15 amino acids. The CDR3 DNA sequence: TGTGCCAGCAGTTCCCTGGACAAAGCCAAAAACATTCAGTACTTC. It codes for CASSSLDKAKNIQYF. Combining the CDR3 with reference TRBV7-9 and TRBJ2-4 gives the whole variable domain DTGVSQNPRHKITKRGQNVTFRCDPISEHNRLYWYRQTLGQGPEFLTYFQNEAQLEKSRLLSDRFSAERPKGSFSTLEIQRTEQGDSAMYLCASSSLDKAKNIQYFGAGTRLSVL.

Written as DNA, the CDR3 is TGCGCCAGCAGCTTGGTCACTCCAACCCGGAACACTGAAGCTTTCTTT. Protein product: CASSLVTPTRNTEAFF. The V call is TRBV5-1, the J call TRBJ1-1, with no clear D. Germline V gene data show CDR1 as SGHRS and CDR2 as YFSETQ. V was clipped by 0 bases and J by 1 base, with 13 bases between them. The CDR3 extends over 16 amino acids.

The gene calls are TRBV19 and TRBJ1-1; D might be TRBD1 (6 bases). The CDR3 consists of 15 residues. Germline loops: CDR1 LNHDA, CDR2 SQIVND (reference sequence). The V end lost 6 bases, the J end lost 1 base, and 15 bases lay between the germline ends. The CDR3 region has the DNA TGTGCCAGTAGCGTAGAAGACAGGCCGAACACTGAAGCTTTCTTT. Its translation: CASSVEDRPNTEAFF.

There are a few counts of this clone. The chain has TRBV19 and TRBJ2-2; a weak D match, TRBD1 (7 bases). The CDR3 has 15 residues. V was shortened by 5 bases and J by 4 bases, with 14 bases between the two germline ends. Germline CDR1 reads LNHDA; CDR2 reads SQIVND (reference sequence). CDR3 nucleotides: TGTGCCAGTAGTCCCCGGCAGGGGGGCACCGGGGAGCTGTTTTTT. Translation gives CASSPRQGGTGELFF.

The chain carries TRBV6-5 and TRBJ1-1, with D hard to call. The ends were cut back, 8 bases at V and 7 bases at J, with 11 bases in the middle. The CDR3 is made up of 11 amino acids. Germline CDR1 reads MNHEY; CDR2 reads SVGAGI. CDR3 in DNA: TGTGCCAGCGAAACAGAGGGTGAAGCTTTCTTT. Amino acid sequence: CASETEGEAFF.

This clone was seen a handful of times. CDR3 loop: CASSLDRGYGYTF. CDR3 nucleotide sequence: TGTGCCAGCAGCTTGGACAGGGGCTATGGCTACACCTTC. The chain is built from TRBV14 and TRBJ1-2, with TRBD1 matching 9 bases. This CDR3 spans 13 amino acids. The V and J ends lost 5 bases and 4 bases, in that order; junction bases with no gene match: 2. Germline V gene sequence: CDR1 SGHDN, CDR2 FVKESK. Complete variable domain (other parts from reference TRBV14 and TRBJ1-2): EAGVTQFPSHSVIEKGQTVTLRCDPISGHDNLYWYRRVMGKEIKFLLHFVKESKQDESGMPNNRFLAERTGGTYSTLKVQPAELEDSGVYFCASSLDRGYGYTFGSGTRLTVV.

This clone has just a few counts. The chain uses TRBV6-5 and TRBJ2-5; 12 nucleotides match TRBD1. This CDR3 is 15 amino acids long. Germline CDR1 is MNHEY and CDR2 is SVGAGI. V was pared by 6 bases and J by 5 bases, with 7 bases of the junction left unmatched. CDR3 nucleotide sequence: TGTGCCAGCAGCCCCGGGACAGGGGGCTGGGAGACCCAGTACTTC. It translates to CASSPGTGGWETQYF.

The chain recombines TRBV6-5 with TRBJ1-1; D ambiguous. The CDR3 loop spans 12 amino acids. The V and J ends lost 4 bases and 3 bases respectively, with 6 bases between them. Per the germline V gene, CDR1 is MNHEY and CDR2 is SVGAGI. The CDR3 loop reads CASSSADTEAFF. The CDR3 DNA sequence: TGTGCCAGCAGTTCCGCGGACACTGAAGCTTTCTTT.

V and J are TRBV11-2 and TRBJ2-7; D remains unclear. The CDR3 is 12 residues long. Germline V CDR1 and CDR2: SGHAT, FQNNGV. Trimming removed 1 base at V and 4 bases at J, with 5 bases between. CDR3 protein: CASSLGRYEQYF. The DNA for the CDR3 is TGTGCCAGCAGCTTAGGTAGATACGAGCAGTACTTC. Looking up the rest from reference TRBV11-2 and TRBJ2-7 gives the full variable domain: EAGVAQSPRYKIIEKRQSVAFWCNPISGHATLYWYQQILGQGPKLLIQFQNNGVVDDSQLPKDRFSAERLKGVDSTLKIQPAKLEDSAVYLCASSLGRYEQYFGPGTRLTVT.